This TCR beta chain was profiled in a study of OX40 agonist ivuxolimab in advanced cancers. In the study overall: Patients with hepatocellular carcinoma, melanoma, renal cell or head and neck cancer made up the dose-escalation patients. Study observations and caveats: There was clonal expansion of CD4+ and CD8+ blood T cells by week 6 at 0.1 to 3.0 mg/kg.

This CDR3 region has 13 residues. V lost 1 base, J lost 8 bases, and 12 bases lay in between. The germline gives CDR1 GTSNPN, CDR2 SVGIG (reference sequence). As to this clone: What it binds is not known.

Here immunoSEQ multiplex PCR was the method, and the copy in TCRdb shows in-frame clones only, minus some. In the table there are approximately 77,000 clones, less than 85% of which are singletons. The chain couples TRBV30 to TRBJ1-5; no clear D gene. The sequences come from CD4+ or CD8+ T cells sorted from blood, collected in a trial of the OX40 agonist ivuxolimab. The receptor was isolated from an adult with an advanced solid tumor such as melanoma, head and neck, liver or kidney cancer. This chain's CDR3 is CAWSGQAQEPQHF. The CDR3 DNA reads TGTGCCTGGAGTGGGCAGGCCCAGGAGCCCCAGCATTTT.